This TCR beta chain was identified during a study of blood T cells in healthy people across ages. Study results and limitations: The donors' CMV status was not determined, possibly confounding changes in expanded clonotypes.

This CDR3 is built from 16 residues. Germline CDR1 SNHLY, CDR2 FYNNEI. The V end was cut by 5 bases, the J end by 1 base, with 16 bases between. Only a few counts were recorded for this clonotype. Its antigen is undetermined. The use of a sample-barcoded 5' primer and a J-beta primer mix characterized a second PCR of about 7 to 12 cycles. Every sample gave at least 3 million paired-end reads containing CDR3. From the 5' RACE reads, TCRdb called clonotypes with MiXCR, one entry per CDR3 protein. The sample has 650,000 to 1,000,000 distinct CDR3 sequences, 36% seen once. Sequencing used blood. The chain carries TRBV2 and TRBJ2-3, with a weak D call TRBD1 (5 bases). The sequence derives from a man aged 18 to 30 in good health. The CDR3 protein is CASSRTLRIGTDTQYF. The CDR3, as DNA: TGTGCCAGCAGTAGGACACTGAGAATTGGCACAGATACGCAGTATTTT.